Listed below are T cell receptor beta chains from one sample, sequenced in a study of T cell responses to AZD1222 COVID-19 vaccine. Assay: immunoSEQ multiplex PCR; the TCRdb copy retains only in-frame clones and omits some. The table shows around 99,000 clones, with around nine tenths occurring only once. Source: peripheral blood, taken on day 0 of AZD1222 vaccination. The receptors were gathered from an adult in good health. CDR3s include the opening cysteine and the closing phenylalanine or tryptophan. D genes are given only for firm matches. Size values are once, few and many counts, or a class for expanded clones, and some rows have none.

>TRBV5-4|TRBJ2-1|NA|NA
TGTGCCAGCAGCCCCCGGACGACCACGGATGAGCAGTTCTTC
CASSPRTTTDEQFF
>TRBV7-2|TRBJ2-7|TRBD2|NA
TGTGCCAGCAGCTTAGTCGGGGGGGGTGCCTACGAGCAGTACTTC
CASSLVGGGAYEQYF
>TRBV12-3/TRBV12-4|TRBJ2-7|NA|NA
TGTGCCAGCAGTTATAATTACGAGCAGTACTTC
CASSYNYEQYF
>TRBV20-1|TRBJ2-3|NA|NA
TGCAGTGCTAGACTGCCAGATACGCAGTATTTT
CSARLPDTQYF
>TRBV7-3|TRBJ1-2|NA|once
TGTGCCAGCAGCTTAATGCCAGGGGATGGCTACACCTTC
CASSLMPGDGYTF
>TRBV23-1|TRBJ1-2|NA|NA
TGCGCCAGCAGCCCCAGCAGGACCGGCGGCTACACCTTC
CASSPSRTGGYTF
>TRBV7-2|TRBJ1-5|NA|NA
TGTGCCAGCAGCTTAATCCCTGGAGGAACTGATAGCAATCAGCCCCAGCATTTT
CASSLIPGGTDSNQPQHF
>TRBV5-8|TRBJ2-7|NA|NA
TGTGCCAGCAGCGGAGGCAGGCGATCCTACGAGCAGTACTTC
CASSGGRRSYEQYF
>TRBV7-2|TRBJ2-7|TRBD1|NA
TGTGCCAGCAGCTTAGGACAGGGAGCCGAGCAGTACTTC
CASSLGQGAEQYF
>TRBV19|TRBJ2-7|TRBD2|NA
TGTGCCAGTAGTAGGAGCGGGGGATATTACGAGCAGTACTTC
CASSRSGGYYEQYF
>TRBV5-4|TRBJ2-1|NA|NA
TGTGCCAGCAGCTTGCCCCGGCAGGGGAGGTACAATGAGCAGTTCTTC
CASSLPRQGRYNEQFF
>TRBV7-2|TRBJ2-3|TRBD2|few
TGTGCCAGCAATGGGGGGGGAAGGGATACGCAGTATTTT
CASNGGGRDTQYF
>TRBV19|TRBJ2-1|TRBD1|NA
TGTGCCAGTAGTATAATCAGGGGGCTTGGCTACAATGAGCAGTTCTTC
CASSIIRGLGYNEQFF
>TRBV3-1/TRBV3-2|TRBJ1-1|NA|once
TGTGCCAGCAGCCAAGATCGGGGGCAAGTTAAGGTGGACACTGAAGCTTTCTTT
CASSQDRGQVKVDTEAFF
>TRBV5-1|TRBJ2-7|TRBD2|NA
TGCGCCAGCATGAGGACCGGGGGGGCGAGCTCCTACGAGCAGTACTTC
CASMRTGGASSYEQYF
>TRBV12-3/TRBV12-4|TRBJ2-3|NA|NA
TGTGCCAGCAGTTTCCCGAACACAGATACGCAGTATTTT
CASSFPNTDTQYF
>TRBV2|TRBJ2-2|NA|NA
TGTGCCAGCAGTGAGCGTGGCCGCTCGAACACCGGGGAGCTGTTTTTT
CASSERGRSNTGELFF
>TRBV10-1|TRBJ2-7|NA|NA
TGCGCCAGCAGTCATCCCGGGGCAAGCTCCTACGAGCAGTACTTC
CASSHPGASSYEQYF
>TRBV7-8|TRBJ2-7|TRBD1|NA
TGTGCCAGCAGCTTGTCCAGGGGGCGAACCCATCAGTACTTC
CASSLSRGRTHQYF
>TRBV3-1/TRBV3-2|TRBJ2-2|NA|NA
TGTGCCAGCAGCCAGTCCACCGTAGGGGGGTCGACCGGGGAGCTGTTTTTT
CASSQSTVGGSTGELFF
>TRBV5-1|TRBJ2-1|NA|NA
TGCGCCAGCAGCTTGGTTAGAAACCCTCATAATGAGCAGTTCTTC
CASSLVRNPHNEQFF
>TRBV6-2/TRBV6-3|TRBJ2-1|NA|NA
TGTGCCAGCAGTTACTCCCCGGACCTCATGGGTGAGCAGTTCTTC
CASSYSPDLMGEQFF
>TRBV23-1|TRBJ1-3|NA|NA
TGCGCCAGCAGTCAATCCGCGACAGCGCTCTCTGGAAACACCATATATTTT
CASSQSATALSGNTIYF
>TRBV18|TRBJ1-5|TRBD1|NA
TGTGCCAGCTCACAAGGACAGGGAAATCAGCCCCAGCATTTT
CASSQGQGNQPQHF
>TRBV19|TRBJ1-4|NA|NA
TGTGCCAGTAGGGTCAAAGGGGCTAATGAAAAACTGTTTTTT
CASRVKGANEKLFF
>TRBV5-4|TRBJ2-7|NA|NA
TGTGCCAGCAGCTTGGATTTCTACGAGCAGTACTTC
CASSLDFYEQYF
>TRBV9|TRBJ1-1|NA|NA
TGTGCCAGCAGCGTAGTAACCACAGGGTCCACTGAAGCTTTCTTT
CASSVVTTGSTEAFF
>TRBV6-2/TRBV6-3|TRBJ2-1|NA|NA
TGTGCCAGCAGTCAAGACACTAGCTCCTACAATGAGCAGTTCTTC
CASSQDTSSYNEQFF
>TRBV6-5|TRBJ2-5|NA|NA
TGTGCCAGCAGTTCGGACATCCAAGAGACCCAGTACTTC
CASSSDIQETQYF
>TRBV6-5|TRBJ1-1|NA|once
TGTGCCAGCAGTTCCCGGGCCCTCCTGGTGGAAGGAGCTTTCTTT
CASSSRALLVEGAFF
>TRBV5-1|TRBJ2-7|NA|once
TGCGCCAGCAGCTTCAGAGACCCGGCCGAGCAGTACTTC
CASSFRDPAEQYF
>TRBV6-2/TRBV6-3|TRBJ2-1|NA|NA
TGTGCCAGCAGTTACGGGCAGGGTTCCCACAATGAGCAGTTCTTC
CASSYGQGSHNEQFF
>TRBV4-1|TRBJ2-7|NA|NA
TGCGCCAGCAGCCAAGCGTCGCAGGGCGGCTACGAGCAGTACTTC
CASSQASQGGYEQYF
>TRBV19|TRBJ2-3|NA|NA
TGTGCCAGTAACTCCCCTGGGACGGGGGGCGCGTCAGATACGCAGTATTTT
CASNSPGTGGASDTQYF
>TRBV6-5|TRBJ2-2|NA|NA
TGTGCCAGCACTGGGGGACGGGGGCGCGGGGAGCTGTTTTTT
CASTGGRGRGELFF
>TRBV2|TRBJ2-5|TRBD2|NA
TGTGCCAGCAGTGAATTCGGGGGGGATGGGGAGACCCAGTACTTC
CASSEFGGDGETQYF
>TRBV9|TRBJ1-5|NA|NA
TGTGCCAGCAGCGCCTCAACGGGGGGGCAGCCCCAGCATTTT
CASSASTGGQPQHF
>TRBV30|TRBJ2-7|NA|NA
TGTGCCTGGAGCACGGGCCCCTACGAGCAGTACTTC
CAWSTGPYEQYF
>TRBV3-1/TRBV3-2|TRBJ1-1|TRBD1|NA
TGTGCCAGCAGCCAAGGGTCGGGACAGGGGAACACTGAAGCTTTCTTT
CASSQGSGQGNTEAFF
>TRBV2|TRBJ2-3|NA|NA
TGTGCCAGCAGTGGCCTCTCGGGGGGCACAGATACGCAGTATTTT
CASSGLSGGTDTQYF